This TCR beta chain was identified in a study of blood T cell repertoires in COVID-19. The method was immunoSEQ multiplex PCR; TCRdb's version includes in-frame clones alone and lacks a portion of them. The repertoire holds some 300,000 clones, just over 85% seen once, with roughly 4% in the top ten. The CDR3 runs 14 residues. V dropped 2 bases and J dropped 2 bases, with 8 bases sitting between them. Germline assignment: CDR1 SGHTA and CDR2 FQGNSA. The rearrangement links TRBV7-2 to TRBJ2-3; D is undetermined. This receptor was taken from a man aged 30 to 45 who had recovered from COVID-19. Sequenced input: PBMCs or T cells enriched from blood (not recorded which). The CDR3 loop reads CASSLTQVTDTQYF. Written as DNA, the CDR3 is TGTGCCAGCAGCTTAACGCAGGTCACAGATACGCAGTATTTT.